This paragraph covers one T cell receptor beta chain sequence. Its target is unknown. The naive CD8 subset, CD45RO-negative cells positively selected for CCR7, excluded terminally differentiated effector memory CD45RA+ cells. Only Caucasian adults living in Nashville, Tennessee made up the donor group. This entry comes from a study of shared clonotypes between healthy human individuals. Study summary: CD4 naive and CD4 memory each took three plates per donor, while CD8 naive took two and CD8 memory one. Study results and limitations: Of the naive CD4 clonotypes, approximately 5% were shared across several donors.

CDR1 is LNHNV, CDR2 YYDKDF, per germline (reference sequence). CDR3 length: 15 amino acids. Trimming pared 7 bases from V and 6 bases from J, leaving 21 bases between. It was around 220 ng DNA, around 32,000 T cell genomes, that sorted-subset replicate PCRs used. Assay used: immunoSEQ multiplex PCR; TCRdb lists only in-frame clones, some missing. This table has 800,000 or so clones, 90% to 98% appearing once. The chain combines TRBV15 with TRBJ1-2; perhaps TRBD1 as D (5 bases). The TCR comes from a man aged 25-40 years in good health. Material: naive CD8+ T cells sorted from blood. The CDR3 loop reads CATTRGGGEEDGYTF. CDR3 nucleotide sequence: TGTGCCACCACCCGGGGAGGAGGGGAGGAGGATGGCTACACCTTC.